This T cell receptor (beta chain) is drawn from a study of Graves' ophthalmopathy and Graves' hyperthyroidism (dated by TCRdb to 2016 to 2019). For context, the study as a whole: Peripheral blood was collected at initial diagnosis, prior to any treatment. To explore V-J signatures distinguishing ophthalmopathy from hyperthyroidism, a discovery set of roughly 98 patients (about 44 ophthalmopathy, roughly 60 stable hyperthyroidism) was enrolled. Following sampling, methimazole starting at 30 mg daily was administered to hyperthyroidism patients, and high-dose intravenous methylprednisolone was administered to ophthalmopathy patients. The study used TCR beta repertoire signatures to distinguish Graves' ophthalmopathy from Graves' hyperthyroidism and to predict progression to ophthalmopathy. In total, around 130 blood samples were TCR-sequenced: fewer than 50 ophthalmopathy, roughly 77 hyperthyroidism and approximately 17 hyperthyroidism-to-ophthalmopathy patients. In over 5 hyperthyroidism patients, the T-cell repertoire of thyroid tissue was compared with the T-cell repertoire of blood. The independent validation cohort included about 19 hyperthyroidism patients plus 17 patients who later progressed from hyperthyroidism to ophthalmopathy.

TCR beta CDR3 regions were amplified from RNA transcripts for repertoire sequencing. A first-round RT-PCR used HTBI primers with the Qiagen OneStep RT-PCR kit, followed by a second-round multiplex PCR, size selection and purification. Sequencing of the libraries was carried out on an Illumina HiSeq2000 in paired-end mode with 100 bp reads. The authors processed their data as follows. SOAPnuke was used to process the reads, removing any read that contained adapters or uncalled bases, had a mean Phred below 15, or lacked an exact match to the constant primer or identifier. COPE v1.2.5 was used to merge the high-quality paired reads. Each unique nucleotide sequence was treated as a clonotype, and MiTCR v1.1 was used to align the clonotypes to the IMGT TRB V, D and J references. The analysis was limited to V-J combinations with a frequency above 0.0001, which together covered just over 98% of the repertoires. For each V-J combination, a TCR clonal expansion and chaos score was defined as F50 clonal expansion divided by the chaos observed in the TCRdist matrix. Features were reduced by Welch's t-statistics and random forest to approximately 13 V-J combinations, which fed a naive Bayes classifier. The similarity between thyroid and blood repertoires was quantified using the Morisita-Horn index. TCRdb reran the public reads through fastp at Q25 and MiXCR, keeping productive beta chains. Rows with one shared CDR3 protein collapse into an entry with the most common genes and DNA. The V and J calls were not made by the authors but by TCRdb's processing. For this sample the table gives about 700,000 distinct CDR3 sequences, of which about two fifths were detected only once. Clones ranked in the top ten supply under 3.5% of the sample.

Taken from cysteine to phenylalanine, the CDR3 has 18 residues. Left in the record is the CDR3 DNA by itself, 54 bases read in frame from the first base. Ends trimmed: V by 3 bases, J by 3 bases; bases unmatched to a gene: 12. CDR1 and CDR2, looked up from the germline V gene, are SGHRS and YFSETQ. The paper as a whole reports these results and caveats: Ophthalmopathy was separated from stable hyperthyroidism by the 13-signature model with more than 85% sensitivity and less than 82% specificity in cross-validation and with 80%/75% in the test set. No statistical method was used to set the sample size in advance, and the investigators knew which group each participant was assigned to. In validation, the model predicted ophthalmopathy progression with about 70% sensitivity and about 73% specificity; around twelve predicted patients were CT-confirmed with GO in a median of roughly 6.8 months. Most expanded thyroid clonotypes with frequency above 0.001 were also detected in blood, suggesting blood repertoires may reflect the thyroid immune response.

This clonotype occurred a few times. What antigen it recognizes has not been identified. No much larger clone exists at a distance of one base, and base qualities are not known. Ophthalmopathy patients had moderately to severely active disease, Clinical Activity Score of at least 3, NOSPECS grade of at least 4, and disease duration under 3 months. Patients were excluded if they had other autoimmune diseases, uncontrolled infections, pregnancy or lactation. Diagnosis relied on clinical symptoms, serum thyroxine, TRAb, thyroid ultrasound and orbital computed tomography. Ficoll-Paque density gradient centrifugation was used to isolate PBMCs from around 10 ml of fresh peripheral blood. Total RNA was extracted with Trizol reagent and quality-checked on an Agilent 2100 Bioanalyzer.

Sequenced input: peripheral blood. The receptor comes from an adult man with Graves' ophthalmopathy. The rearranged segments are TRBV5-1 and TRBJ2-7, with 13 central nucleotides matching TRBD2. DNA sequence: TGCGCCAGCAGCTATAAGACTAGCGGGAGGTCGAGTAACTACGAGCAGTACTTC. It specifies CASSYKTSGRSSNYEQYF.